The rows below give T cell receptor beta chains drawn from one sample of a study of cytomegalovirus exposure and HLA in healthy donors. The table came from immunoSEQ multiplex PCR; TCRdb's copy has only in-frame clones and leaves some out. The sample includes about 130,000 clones, about 83% of them seen just once. Sequenced input: PBMCs. The receptors originated from a woman aged 25-40 years in good health and CMV-seronegative. The CDR3 runs from the conserved cysteine through the conserved F or W. Each record gives: J gene, clone size, D gene, V gene, CDR3 protein, CDR3 DNA. A D gene is named only where the DNA matches it firmly. A row's size may be missing; if present it is once, few, many or a size class.

j_gene: TRBJ1-2
abundance: NA
d_gene: NA
v_gene: TRBV6-5
CDR3aa: CASKAGQRGYTF
CDR3nt: TGTGCCAGCAAAGCAGGACAGCGAGGCTACACCTTC

j_gene: TRBJ2-3
abundance: NA
d_gene: NA
v_gene: TRBV21-1
CDR3aa: CASSKEGGGRGSTDTQYF
CDR3nt: TGTGCCAGCAGCAAAGAAGGGGGCGGACGGGGGAGCACAGATACGCAGTATTTT

j_gene: TRBJ2-7
abundance: NA
d_gene: TRBD1
v_gene: TRBV19
CDR3aa: CASSLDRYEQYF
CDR3nt: TGTGCCAGTAGTCTGGACAGGTACGAGCAGTACTTC

j_gene: TRBJ2-7
abundance: NA
d_gene: NA
v_gene: TRBV4-1
CDR3aa: CASSQGPQRRSYEQYF
CDR3nt: TGCGCCAGCAGCCAAGGGCCCCAGCGTAGGTCCTACGAGCAGTACTTC

j_gene: TRBJ2-7
abundance: NA
d_gene: TRBD2
v_gene: TRBV7-6
CDR3aa: CASSLESGSGEQYF
CDR3nt: TGTGCCAGCAGCTTAGAGAGCGGGAGTGGTGAGCAGTACTTC

j_gene: TRBJ1-1
abundance: NA
d_gene: NA
v_gene: TRBV28
CDR3aa: CASILDNMNTEAFF
CDR3nt: TGTGCCAGCATACTGGACAACATGAACACTGAAGCTTTCTTT

j_gene: TRBJ1-1
abundance: NA
d_gene: TRBD1
v_gene: TRBV6-5
CDR3aa: CASTQDRDTEAFF
CDR3nt: TGTGCCAGCACCCAGGACAGGGACACTGAAGCTTTCTTT

j_gene: TRBJ2-7
abundance: NA
d_gene: NA
v_gene: TRBV15
CDR3aa: CATAPQGGSYEQYF
CDR3nt: TGTGCCACCGCTCCTCAGGGAGGCTCCTACGAGCAGTACTTC

j_gene: TRBJ1-6
abundance: NA
d_gene: NA
v_gene: TRBV2
CDR3aa: CASSGADNSPLHF
CDR3nt: TGTGCCAGCAGTGGGGCCGATAATTCACCCCTCCACTTT

j_gene: TRBJ2-7
abundance: NA
d_gene: NA
v_gene: TRBV25-1
CDR3aa: CASSVARGGEQYF
CDR3nt: TGTGCCAGCAGTGTTGCCCGAGGGGGCGAGCAGTACTTC

j_gene: TRBJ1-2
abundance: once
d_gene: NA
v_gene: TRBV10-3
CDR3aa: CAISESRVMDGYTF
CDR3nt: TGTGCCATCAGTGAGTCGAGGGTGATGGATGGCTACACCTTC

j_gene: TRBJ1-2
abundance: NA
d_gene: TRBD1
v_gene: TRBV7-3
CDR3aa: CASTLTATSGQGFDGYTF
CDR3nt: TGTGCCAGCACCCTTACCGCGACCTCGGGACAGGGCTTCGATGGCTACACCTTC

j_gene: TRBJ1-3
abundance: NA
d_gene: NA
v_gene: TRBV5-4
CDR3aa: CASSQDIAGNTIYF
CDR3nt: TGTGCCAGCAGCCAGGACATTGCTGGAAACACCATATATTTT

j_gene: TRBJ1-4
abundance: NA
d_gene: NA
v_gene: TRBV18
CDR3aa: CASSPNTPTIAEKLFF
CDR3nt: TGTGCCAGCTCACCAAACACCCCAACAATAGCTGAAAAACTGTTTTTT

j_gene: TRBJ2-1
abundance: NA
d_gene: TRBD1
v_gene: TRBV2
CDR3aa: CASSVRGPPRGFLF
CDR3nt: TGTGCCAGCAGTGTTAGGGGGCCTCCTAGGGGTTTCCTCTTC

j_gene: TRBJ2-3
abundance: once
d_gene: NA
v_gene: TRBV19
CDR3aa: CASTETGPPNTQYF
CDR3nt: TGTGCCAGTACTGAGACAGGACCCCCAAATACGCAGTATTTT

j_gene: TRBJ2-1
abundance: NA
d_gene: TRBD2
v_gene: TRBV10-3
CDR3aa: CAIKKGGSRANNEQFF
CDR3nt: TGTGCCATCAAGAAAGGCGGGAGTAGGGCCAACAATGAGCAGTTCTTC

j_gene: TRBJ2-5
abundance: once
d_gene: TRBD2
v_gene: TRBV9
CDR3aa: CASSPTSGDETQYF
CDR3nt: TGTGCCAGCAGCCCTACTAGCGGGGATGAGACCCAGTACTTC

j_gene: TRBJ1-2
abundance: NA
d_gene: NA
v_gene: TRBV28
CDR3aa: CASSLSSYGYTF
CDR3nt: TGTGCCAGCAGTTTATCCAGCTATGGCTACACCTTC

j_gene: TRBJ1-1
abundance: NA
d_gene: TRBD1
v_gene: TRBV2
CDR3aa: CASRLDGTGEAFF
CDR3nt: TGTGCCAGCAGACTCGACGGGACAGGTGAAGCTTTCTTT

j_gene: TRBJ2-1
abundance: once
d_gene: TRBD2
v_gene: TRBV7-3
CDR3aa: CASSQLAGDVYNEQFF
CDR3nt: TGTGCCAGCAGCCAACTAGCGGGGGACGTCTACAATGAGCAGTTCTTC

j_gene: TRBJ2-1
abundance: once
d_gene: TRBD2
v_gene: TRBV7-8
CDR3aa: CASRPGTRYNEQFF
CDR3nt: TGTGCCAGCAGGCCCGGGACTAGGTACAATGAGCAGTTCTTC

j_gene: TRBJ2-1
abundance: NA
d_gene: TRBD2
v_gene: TRBV27
CDR3aa: CASWGIGLAGGPVSSYNEQFF
CDR3nt: TGTGCCAGCTGGGGGATAGGGCTAGCGGGGGGACCCGTATCCTCCTACAATGAGCAGTTCTTC

j_gene: TRBJ2-3
abundance: NA
d_gene: NA
v_gene: TRBV28
CDR3aa: CASSSWGRGGPTDTQYF
CDR3nt: TGTGCCAGCAGCTCCTGGGGGAGGGGGGGACCCACAGATACGCAGTATTTT

j_gene: TRBJ1-2
abundance: NA
d_gene: TRBD1
v_gene: TRBV28
CDR3aa: CASSEQGAYYGYTF
CDR3nt: TGTGCCAGCAGTGAACAGGGGGCTTACTATGGCTACACCTTC

j_gene: TRBJ1-1
abundance: NA
d_gene: NA
v_gene: TRBV5-5
CDR3aa: CASSLAPDNEAFF
CDR3nt: TGTGCCAGCAGCTTGGCCCCGGACAATGAAGCTTTCTTT

j_gene: TRBJ1-1
abundance: once
d_gene: TRBD1
v_gene: TRBV27
CDR3aa: CASSLSGQGPDTEAFF
CDR3nt: TGTGCCAGCAGTTTATCGGGACAGGGGCCGGACACTGAAGCTTTCTTT

j_gene: TRBJ2-3
abundance: NA
d_gene: NA
v_gene: TRBV2
CDR3aa: CASSEALGSTDTQYF
CDR3nt: TGTGCCAGCAGTGAAGCGCTTGGCAGCACAGATACGCAGTATTTT

j_gene: TRBJ2-1
abundance: NA
d_gene: TRBD1
v_gene: TRBV9
CDR3aa: CASNALRDRGLDEQFF
CDR3nt: TGTGCCAGCAACGCCCTCCGGGACAGGGGGCTGGATGAGCAGTTCTTC

j_gene: TRBJ2-4
abundance: NA
d_gene: TRBD1
v_gene: TRBV5-1
CDR3aa: CASSPEQGERNIQYF
CDR3nt: TGCGCCAGCAGCCCCGAACAGGGGGAGAGGAACATTCAGTACTTC

j_gene: TRBJ2-5
abundance: NA
d_gene: NA
v_gene: TRBV14
CDR3aa: CASSQDRWGRGKETQYF
CDR3nt: TGTGCCAGCAGCCAAGATCGGTGGGGAAGGGGGAAGGAGACCCAGTACTTC

j_gene: TRBJ1-1
abundance: once
d_gene: NA
v_gene: TRBV7-8
CDR3aa: CASTLLGGNTEAFF
CDR3nt: TGTGCCAGCACACTGTTAGGGGGGAACACTGAAGCTTTCTTT

j_gene: TRBJ1-6
abundance: NA
d_gene: NA
v_gene: TRBV4-1
CDR3aa: CASSQENYNSPLHF
CDR3nt: TGCGCCAGCAGCCAGGAGAACTATAATTCACCCCTCCACTTT

j_gene: TRBJ1-6
abundance: NA
d_gene: NA
v_gene: TRBV28
CDR3aa: CASTRAVPYNSPLHF
CDR3nt: TGTGCCAGCACCAGGGCGGTTCCCTATAATTCACCCCTCCACTTT

j_gene: TRBJ1-2
abundance: NA
d_gene: NA
v_gene: TRBV28
CDR3aa: CASSFFPEIQGPTGYTF
CDR3nt: TGTGCCAGCAGTTTTTTTCCTGAGATCCAGGGCCCCACGGGCTACACCTTC

j_gene: TRBJ2-3
abundance: NA
d_gene: NA
v_gene: TRBV28
CDR3aa: CASSLSLSSEDTQYF
CDR3nt: TGTGCCAGCAGCTTAAGTTTATCCTCGGAGGATACGCAGTATTTT

j_gene: TRBJ1-4
abundance: NA
d_gene: NA
v_gene: TRBV7-9
CDR3aa: CASSRDSFNEKLFF
CDR3nt: TGTGCCAGCAGCCGCGACAGCTTTAATGAAAAACTGTTTTTT